What follows are 26 T cell receptor beta chains derived from one specimen sequenced in a study of identical twins. TCRdb fed the 5' RACE reads into MiXCR, producing one record per CDR3 protein. The table records about 470,000 distinct CDR3 sequences, less than 25% of them present only once. These data were also filed under a second study, of T cells expressing NK-cell markers.

Sequences were obtained from CD4+ T cells sorted from blood. The receptors here all came from a woman between 18 and 29 years old in good health.

This chain uses TRBV29-1 with TRBJ2-1; 11 nucleotides agree with TRBD2. The CDR3 consists of 15 residues. The trim removed 5 bases at V and 4 bases at J, leaving 7 bases unmatched. Germline V gene lookup returns CDR1 SQVTM and CDR2 ANQGSEA. The CDR3 is CSVPSGTSGYNEQFF. As DNA, the CDR3 is TGCAGCGTTCCCTCCGGGACTAGCGGATACAATGAGCAGTTCTTC.

V is TRBV6-6 and J is TRBJ2-2, with D hard to call. The CDR3 runs 13 residues. Trimming pared 2 bases from V and 4 bases from J, leaving 5 bases between. Germline lookup yields CDR1 MNHNY and CDR2 SVGAGI (reference sequence). CDR3 protein: CASSYLSTGELFF. DNA of the CDR3: TGTGCCAGCAGTTACCTAAGCACCGGGGAGCTGTTTTTT.

The gene calls are TRBV27 and TRBJ2-7; the D is unclear. The ends were cut back, 0 bases at V and 6 bases at J, with 9 bases in the middle. CDR1 and CDR2 (germline): MNHEY, SMNVEV (reference sequence). The CDR3 spans 13 residues. CDR3 sequence (DNA): TGTGCCAGCAGTTTATCCTCAGGTATCGAGCAGTACTTC. It is translated as CASSLSSGIEQYF.

The sample holds a few counts of this clonotype. This chain uses TRBV5-1 with TRBJ2-3; TRBD2 is a possible D gene (7 bases). CDR3 length: 14 residues. In germline, CDR1 is SGHRS, CDR2 YFSETQ. Trimming took off 2 bases at V and 5 bases at J, with 12 bases between the two ends. CDR3 residues: CASSFRGGRDTQYF. DNA for the CDR3: TGCGCCAGCAGCTTCAGGGGAGGGAGAGATACGCAGTATTTT. Supplemented by reference TRBV5-1 and TRBJ2-3, the full variable domain reads KAGVTQTPRYLIKTRGQQVTLSCSPISGHRSVSWYQQTPGQGLQFLFEYFSETQRNKGNFPGRFSGRQFSNSRSEMNVSTLELGDSALYLCASSFRGGRDTQYFGPGTRLTVL.

This clonotype was counted ten times or more. The chain joins TRBV5-1 to TRBJ2-1; D may be TRBD1 (6 bases). The CDR3 covers 13 residues. The V end lost 0 bases, the J end lost 5 bases, and 6 bases lay between the germline ends. CDR1 is SGHRS, CDR2 YFSETQ, per germline. This CDR3 is CASSLGTDNEQFF. CDR3 sequence (DNA): TGCGCCAGCAGCTTGGGGACAGACAATGAGCAGTTCTTC.

The CDR3 DNA follows: TGTGCCAGCAGTTACGGGGCCATATCACCCTTGTATTTT. It encodes CASSYGAISPLYF. The chain has TRBV6-5 and TRBJ2-3; D is perhaps TRBD1 (5 bases). The CDR3 contains 13 residues. V lost 2 bases, J lost 14 bases, and 17 bases lay in between. Germline V gene sequence: CDR1 MNHEY, CDR2 SVGAGI.

The chain carries TRBV6-5 and TRBJ2-1; D unresolved. The germline CDR1 and CDR2 sequences are MNHEY and SVGAGI. The germline V and J ends were trimmed by 0 bases and 6 bases, with 6 bases remaining between them. The CDR3 runs to 13 residues. The CDR3 DNA follows: TGTGCCAGCAGTTACTCGTTTATCAATGAGCAGTTCTTC. It specifies CASSYSFINEQFF.

The chain joins TRBV29-1 to TRBJ1-4, with D unresolved. This CDR3 spans 14 amino acids. The V gene's germline CDR1 is SQVTM and CDR2 ANQGSEA. V lost 5 bases to trimming and J lost 5 bases, with 15 bases between them. CDR3 protein: CSVRIANSNEKLFF. The CDR3 coding sequence is TGCAGCGTTCGAATCGCTAACTCGAATGAAAAACTGTTTTTT. Variable domain in full (rest from reference TRBV29-1 and TRBJ1-4): SAVISQKPSRDICQRGTSLTIQCQVDSQVTMMFWYRQQPGQSLTLIATANQGSEATYESGFVIDKFPISRPNLTFSTLTVSNMSPEDSSIYLCSVRIANSNEKLFFGSGTQLSVL.

This clonotype was seen only a few times. The gene calls are TRBV3-1 and TRBJ2-3; D is unclear. V gave up 0 bases and J gave up 2 bases, with 6 bases separating them. Germline CDR1 is LGHDT and CDR2 is YNNKEL (reference sequence). This CDR3 has 14 residues. The CDR3 loop reads CASSQEPITDTQYF. Here the CDR3 DNA reads TGTGCCAGCAGCCAAGAACCTATCACAGATACGCAGTATTTT.

This clonotype was picked up a small number of times. The rearrangement uses TRBV11-2 and TRBJ2-1, with D tentatively TRBD1 or TRBD2 (5 bases each). Germline assignment: CDR1 SGHAT and CDR2 FQNNGV. V was shortened by 5 bases and J by 7 bases, with 12 bases between the two germline ends. This CDR3 contains 13 residues. CDR3 nucleotide sequence: TGTGCCAGCAGCCACCGGTGGGGGAATGAGCAGTTCTTC. Encoded protein: CASSHRWGNEQFF.

The chain recombines TRBV7-7 with TRBJ2-3; 9 bases are a match to TRBD1. This CDR3 is 13 amino acids long. V lost 5 bases and J lost 5; bases outside the gene matches: 2. The V gene's germline CDR1 is SSHAT and CDR2 FNYEAQ (reference sequence). As DNA, the CDR3 is TGTGCCAGCAGCCGGGACAGGGAAGATACGCAGTATTTT. This encodes CASSRDREDTQYF.

A few counts support this clonotype. V and J are TRBV7-6 and TRBJ1-6; D uncertain. Germline loops: CDR1 SGHVS, CDR2 FNYEAQ. V was pared by 2 bases and J by 7 bases, with 12 bases between. The CDR3 runs to 15 residues. This CDR3 is CASSLKGGLNSPLHF. CDR3 sequence (DNA): TGTGCCAGCAGCTTAAAGGGAGGGTTAAATTCACCCCTCCACTTT.

The CDR3 loop reads CASSFEQPSTDTQYF. In DNA, the CDR3 is TGCGCCAGCAGTTTTGAACAGCCAAGCACAGATACGCAGTATTTT. The chain joins TRBV5-1 to TRBJ2-3, with no clear D. The CDR3 contains 15 residues. Trimming shortened V by 5 bases and J by 0 bases, and 13 bases separated the two germline ends. In germline, CDR1 is SGHRS, CDR2 YFSETQ.

The chain carries TRBV29-1 and TRBJ2-3; no clear D gene. With 7 bases removed from V and 11 bases from J, the gap between germline ends came to 19 bases. Germline-derived CDR1 and CDR2 are SQVTM and ANQGSEA. The CDR3 consists of 12 residues. CDR3 amino acids: CSARPSFRQQYF. In DNA, the CDR3 is TGCAGCGCCCGACCCAGCTTTAGACAGCAGTATTTT.

This clonotype was picked up a small number of times. The chain links TRBV7-9 to TRBJ2-3; TRBD1 might be the D (6 bases). V was clipped by 2 bases and J by 1 base, with 10 bases between them. Per the germline V gene, CDR1 is SEHNR and CDR2 is FQNEAQ (reference sequence). The CDR3 is 15 amino acids. The chain's CDR3 is CASSLKQGGTDTQYF. The DNA of the CDR3 is TGTGCCAGCAGCTTAAAACAGGGAGGCACAGATACGCAGTATTTT.

This clonotype was detected a few times. The rearrangement links TRBV7-2 to TRBJ2-3, with 7 bases identical to TRBD2. This CDR3 comprises 13 residues. The V gene's germline CDR1 is SGHTA and CDR2 FQGNSA. The V gene end was trimmed by 4 bases and the J gene end by 6 bases; junction bases not matched to a gene: 4. In DNA form, the CDR3 reads TGTGCCAGCAGCTCAGGACTAGGGGATACGCAGTATTTT. It translates to CASSSGLGDTQYF.

V usage is TRBV15 and J usage is TRBJ2-5, with 8 bases identical to TRBD1. CDR3 length: 14 amino acids. Germline V CDR1 and CDR2: LNHNV, YYDKDF (reference sequence). Trimming took 1 base from V and 2 from J; bases not matched to a gene: 0. CDR3 in amino acids: CATSRGQGQETQYF. The CDR3 DNA reads as TGTGCCACCAGCAGAGGACAGGGGCAAGAGACCCAGTACTTC.

This clonotype occurred a few times. The V call is TRBV10-2, the J call TRBJ2-1; D tentatively reads TRBD1 or TRBD2 (5 bases each). The CDR3 has 16 residues. In germline, CDR1 is WSHSY, CDR2 SAAADI. Between the trimmed V and J ends, which lost 4 bases and 1 base, there was a span of 14 bases. CDR3 in amino acids: CASSGLRGGSYNEQFF. The CDR3 region has the DNA TGCGCCAGCAGTGGCTTGAGGGGTGGTTCCTACAATGAGCAGTTCTTC.

The chain has TRBV20-1 and TRBJ1-1, with 7 bases lining up with TRBD1. With 6 bases clipped from V and 3 bases from J, the junction kept 4 bases outside the gene matches. Germline lookup yields CDR1 DFQATT and CDR2 SNEGSKA (reference sequence). The CDR3 has 12 amino acids. CDR3 loop: CSAPDRDTEAFF. The CDR3 DNA is TGCAGTGCACCCGACAGGGACACTGAAGCTTTCTTT.

This clonotype was counted a few times. The J gene is TRBJ2-2, the V gene TRBV7-2; weak D call: TRBD1 (6 bases). This CDR3 is built from 14 residues. Deletions cut 5 bases from V and 4 bases from J, with 11 bases between. Germline V gives CDR1 SGHTA, CDR2 FQGNSA. As DNA, the CDR3 is TGTGCCAGCAGCGCCCGAGGGGGCACCGGGGAGCTGTTTTTT. It codes for CASSARGGTGELFF.

This clonotype was seen a few times. This chain uses TRBV10-3 with TRBJ1-2; no reliable D call. CDR3 length: 13 residues. CDR1 is ENHRY, CDR2 SYGVKD, per germline. The V and J ends lost 7 bases and 0 bases respectively, with 9 bases between them. DNA of the CDR3: TGTGCCATCAATAATCCAACTAACTATGGCTACACCTTC. Amino acids: CAINNPTNYGYTF.

This clonotype was counted between two and nine times. The gene calls are TRBV15 and TRBJ2-6, with TRBD1 identical over 9 bases. The CDR3 is 18 amino acids. The V gene's germline CDR1 is LNHNV and CDR2 YYDKDF (reference sequence). After removal of 8 bases from V and 1 base from J, the junction contained 12 bases not matched to a gene. The chain's CDR3 is CATGTGGFPISGANVLTF. The CDR3 nucleotides are TGTGCCACCGGTACAGGGGGCTTCCCCATTTCTGGGGCCAACGTCCTGACTTTC.

This chain uses TRBV7-9 with TRBJ2-7, with D possibly called TRBD1 or TRBD2 (5 bases each). The germline V gene encodes CDR1 SEHNR and CDR2 FQNEAQ (reference sequence). With 5 bases removed from V and 7 bases from J, the gap between germline ends came to 24 bases. The CDR3 totals 16 residues. CDR3 protein: CASSPNSGTETREQYF. In DNA form, the CDR3 reads TGTGCCAGCAGCCCTAACTCCGGGACGGAGACAAGGGAGCAGTACTTC.

This sequence joins TRBV6-1 and TRBJ2-7, with D hard to call. Trimming cost V 1 base and J 5 bases, with 6 bases left between them. CDR3 length: 12 residues. Germline CDR1 MNHNS, CDR2 SASEGT. CDR3 residues: CASSEVGNEQYF. DNA of the CDR3: TGTGCCAGCAGTGAAGTAGGGAACGAGCAGTACTTC.

In this sample, this clonotype turned up a few times. The chain combines TRBV5-1 with TRBJ2-1, with 7 bases aligning to TRBD2. Germline CDR1 is SGHRS and CDR2 is YFSETQ. CDR3 size: 16 residues. V gave up 5 bases and J gave up 6 bases; unmatched junction bases: 14. Here the CDR3 reads CASSSASGAPPNEQFF. DNA of the CDR3: TGCGCCAGCAGTTCCGCTAGCGGAGCCCCCCCCAATGAGCAGTTCTTC.

In this sample, this clonotype turned up a few times. This chain connects TRBV12-3 or TRBV12-4 to TRBJ2-1; 9 nucleotides agree with TRBD2. The ends lost 6 bases at V and 0 bases at J; junction bases unmatched: 3. The length of the CDR3 is 15 residues. Here the CDR3 reads CASRLAGPSYNEQFF. CDR3 sequence (DNA): TGTGCCAGCAGACTAGCGGGTCCCTCCTACAATGAGCAGTTCTTC.